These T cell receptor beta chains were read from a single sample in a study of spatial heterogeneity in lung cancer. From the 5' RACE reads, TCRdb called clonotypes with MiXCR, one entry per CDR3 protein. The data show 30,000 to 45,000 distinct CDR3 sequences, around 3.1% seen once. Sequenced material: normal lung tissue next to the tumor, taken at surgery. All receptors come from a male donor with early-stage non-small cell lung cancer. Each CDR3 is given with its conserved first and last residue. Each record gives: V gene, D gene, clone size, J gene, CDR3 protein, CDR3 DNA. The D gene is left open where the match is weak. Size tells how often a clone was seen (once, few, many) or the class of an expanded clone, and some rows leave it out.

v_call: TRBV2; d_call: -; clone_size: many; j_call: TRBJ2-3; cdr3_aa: CASSFYTGQTQYF; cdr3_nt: TGTGCCAGCAGTTTCTACACGGGCCAAACGCAGTATTTT
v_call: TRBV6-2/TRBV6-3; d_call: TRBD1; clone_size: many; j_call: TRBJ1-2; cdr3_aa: CASSYNRGDYGYTF; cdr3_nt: TGTGCCAGCAGTTACAACAGGGGAGACTATGGCTACACCTTC
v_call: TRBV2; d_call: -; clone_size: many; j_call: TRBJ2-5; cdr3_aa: CASSDLETQYF; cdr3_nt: TGTGCCAGCAGTGACCTGGAGACCCAGTACTTC
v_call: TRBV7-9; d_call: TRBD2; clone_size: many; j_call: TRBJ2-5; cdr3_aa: CASSLDSTSGPARETQYF; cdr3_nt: TGTGCCAGCAGCTTAGATTCTACTAGCGGGCCCGCTCGAGAGACCCAGTACTTC
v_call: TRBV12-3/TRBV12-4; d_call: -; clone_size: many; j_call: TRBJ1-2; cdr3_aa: CASSAGPDYGYTF; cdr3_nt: TGTGCCAGCAGCGCGGGTCCGGACTATGGCTACACCTTC
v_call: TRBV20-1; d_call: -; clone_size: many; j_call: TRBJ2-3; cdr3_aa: CSAPRSDYPSDTQYF; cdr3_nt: TGCAGTGCCCCTAGATCGGACTACCCCTCAGATACGCAGTATTTT
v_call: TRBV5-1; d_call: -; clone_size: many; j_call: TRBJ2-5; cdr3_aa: CASSFGSRVETQYF; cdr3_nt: TGCGCCAGCAGCTTCGGGTCTAGGGTAGAGACCCAGTACTTC
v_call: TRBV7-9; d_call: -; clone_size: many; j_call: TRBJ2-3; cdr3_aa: CASRSRDDRSSTDTQYF; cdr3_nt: TGTGCCAGCAGGTCCAGAGATGACAGATCTAGCACAGATACGCAGTATTTT
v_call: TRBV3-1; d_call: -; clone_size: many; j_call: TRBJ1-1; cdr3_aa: CASSQDNGSPPEAFF; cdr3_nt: TGTGCCAGCAGCCAAGATAACGGGAGCCCTCCTGAAGCTTTCTTT
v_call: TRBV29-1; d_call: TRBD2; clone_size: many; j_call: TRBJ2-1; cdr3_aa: CSAFGRSYNEQFF; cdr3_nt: TGCAGCGCCTTCGGGAGGTCCTACAATGAGCAGTTCTTC
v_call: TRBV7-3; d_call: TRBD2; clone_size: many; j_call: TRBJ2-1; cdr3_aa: CASSSSGGMNEQFF; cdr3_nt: TGTGCCAGCAGCTCTAGCGGGGGGATGAATGAGCAGTTCTTC
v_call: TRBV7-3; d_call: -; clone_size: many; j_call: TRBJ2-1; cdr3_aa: CASSLSPSSYNEQFF; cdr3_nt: TGTGCCAGCAGCTTATCTCCGAGCTCCTACAATGAGCAGTTCTTC
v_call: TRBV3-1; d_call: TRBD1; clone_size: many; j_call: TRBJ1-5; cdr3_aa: CASSQQGATQPQHF; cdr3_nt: TGTGCCAGCAGCCAACAGGGGGCAACTCAGCCCCAGCATTTT
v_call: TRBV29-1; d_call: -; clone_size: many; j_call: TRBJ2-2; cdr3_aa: CSVEKTGTGAGELFF; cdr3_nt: TGCAGCGTTGAAAAAACCGGGACGGGGGCCGGGGAGCTGTTTTTT
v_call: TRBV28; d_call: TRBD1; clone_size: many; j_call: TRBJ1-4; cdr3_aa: CASRDPGQGEEKLFF; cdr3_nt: TGTGCCAGCAGAGATCCGGGACAGGGGGAGGAAAAACTGTTTTTT
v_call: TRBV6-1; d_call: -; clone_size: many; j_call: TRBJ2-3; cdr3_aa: CASSDTDTQYF; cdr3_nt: TGTGCCAGCAGTGACACAGATACGCAGTATTTT
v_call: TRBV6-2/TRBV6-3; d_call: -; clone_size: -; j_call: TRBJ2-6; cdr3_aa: CASSRRDSVANVLTF; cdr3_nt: TGTGCCAGCAGTCGACGGGACTCTGTGGCCAACGTCCTGACTTTC
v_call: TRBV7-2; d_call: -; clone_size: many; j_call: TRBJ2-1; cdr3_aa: CASSTDRSNEQFF; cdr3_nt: TGTGCCAGCAGCACCGACAGATCCAATGAGCAGTTCTTC
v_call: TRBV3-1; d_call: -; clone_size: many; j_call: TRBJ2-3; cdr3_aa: CASSQDRGTDTQYF; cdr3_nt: TGTGCCAGCAGCCAAGATCGGGGCACAGATACGCAGTATTTT
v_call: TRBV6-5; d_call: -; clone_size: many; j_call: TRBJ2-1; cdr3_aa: CASTHGGLHNEQFF; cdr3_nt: TGTGCCAGCACCCACGGGGGCCTACACAATGAGCAGTTCTTC
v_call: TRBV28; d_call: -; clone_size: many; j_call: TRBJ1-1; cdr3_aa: CASSLYPQDPPRTEAFF; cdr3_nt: TGTGCCAGCAGTTTATATCCTCAGGATCCCCCGAGGACTGAAGCTTTCTTT
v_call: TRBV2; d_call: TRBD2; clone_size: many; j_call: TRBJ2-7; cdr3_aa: CASSKGGSSYEQYF; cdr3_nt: TGTGCCAGCAGCAAGGGCGGGAGCTCCTACGAGCAGTACTTC
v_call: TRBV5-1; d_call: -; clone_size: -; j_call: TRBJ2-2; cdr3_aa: CASSPSPIGGGRGELFF; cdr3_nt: TGCGCCAGCAGCCCCTCCCCGATAGGAGGGGGACGCGGGGAGCTGTTTTTT
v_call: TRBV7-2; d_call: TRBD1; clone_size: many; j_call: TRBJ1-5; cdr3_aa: CASSLDRGGQPQHF; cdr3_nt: TGTGCCAGCAGCTTAGACAGGGGGGGCCAGCCCCAGCATTTT
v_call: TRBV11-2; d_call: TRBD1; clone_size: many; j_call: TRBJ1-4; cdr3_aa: CASSPWTGSGEKLFF; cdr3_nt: TGTGCCAGCAGCCCTTGGACAGGGTCGGGGGAAAAACTGTTTTTT
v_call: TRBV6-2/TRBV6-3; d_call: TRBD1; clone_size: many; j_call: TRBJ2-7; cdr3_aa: CASSYSTGAAREQYF; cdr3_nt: TGTGCCAGCAGTTATTCGACAGGGGCCGCGCGGGAGCAGTACTTC
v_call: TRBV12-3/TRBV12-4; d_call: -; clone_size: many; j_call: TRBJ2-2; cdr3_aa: CASSSGRTGELFF; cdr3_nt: TGTGCCAGCAGTTCAGGGAGGACCGGGGAGCTGTTTTTT
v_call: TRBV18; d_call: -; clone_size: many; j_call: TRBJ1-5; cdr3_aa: CASSPFGEAQPQHF; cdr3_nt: TGTGCCAGCTCACCCTTCGGGGAGGCTCAGCCCCAGCATTTT
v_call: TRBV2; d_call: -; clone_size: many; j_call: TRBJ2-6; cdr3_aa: CASSAIPGDTGANVLTF; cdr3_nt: TGTGCCAGCAGTGCGATCCCGGGGGACACTGGGGCCAACGTCCTGACTTTC
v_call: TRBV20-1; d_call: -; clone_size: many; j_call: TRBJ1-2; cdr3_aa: CSAERAGDGYTF; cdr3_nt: TGCAGTGCTGAACGGGCAGGCGATGGCTACACCTTC
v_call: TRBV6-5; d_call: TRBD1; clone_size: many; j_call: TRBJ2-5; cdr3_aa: CASRPLTGGEETQYF; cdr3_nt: TGTGCCAGCAGGCCATTAACAGGGGGCGAAGAGACCCAGTACTTC
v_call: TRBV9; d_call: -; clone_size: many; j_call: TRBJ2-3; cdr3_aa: CASSGTGRPDTQYF; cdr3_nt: TGTGCCAGCAGCGGGACTGGGAGGCCAGATACGCAGTATTTT
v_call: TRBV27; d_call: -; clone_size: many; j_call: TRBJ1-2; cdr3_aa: CASSSLRGRYGYTF; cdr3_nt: TGTGCCAGCAGTTCCCTCAGGGGCCGCTATGGCTACACCTTC
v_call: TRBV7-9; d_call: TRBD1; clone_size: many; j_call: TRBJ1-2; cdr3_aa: CASSFRDRGPYGYTF; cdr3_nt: TGTGCCAGCAGCTTCCGGGACAGGGGGCCGTATGGCTACACCTTC
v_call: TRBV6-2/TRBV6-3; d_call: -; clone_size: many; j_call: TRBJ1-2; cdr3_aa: CASSQGGYTF; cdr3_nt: TGTGCCAGCAGTCAGGGAGGCTACACCTTC
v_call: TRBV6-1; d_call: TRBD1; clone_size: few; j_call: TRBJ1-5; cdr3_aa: CASSEGTGVNQPQHF; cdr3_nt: TGTGCCAGCAGTGAAGGGACAGGGGTGAATCAGCCCCAGCATTTT
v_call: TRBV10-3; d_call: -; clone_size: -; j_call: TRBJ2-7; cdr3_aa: CAISEGKGLDEQYF; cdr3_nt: TGTGCCATCAGTGAGGGGAAAGGGTTGGACGAGCAGTACTTC
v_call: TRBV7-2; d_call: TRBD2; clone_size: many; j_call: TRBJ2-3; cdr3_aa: CASTLGRGGWTDTQYF; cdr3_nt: TGTGCCAGCACCCTCGGGCGGGGGGGCTGGACAGATACGCAGTATTTT
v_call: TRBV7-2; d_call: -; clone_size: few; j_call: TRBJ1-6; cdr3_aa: CASSLGGASPLHF; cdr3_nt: TGTGCCAGCAGCTTAGGTGGGGCTTCACCCCTCCACTTT
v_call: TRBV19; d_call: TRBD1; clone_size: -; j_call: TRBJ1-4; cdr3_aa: CASSDRDRGVKLFF; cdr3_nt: TGTGCCAGTAGTGACCGGGACAGGGGAGTAAAACTGTTTTTT
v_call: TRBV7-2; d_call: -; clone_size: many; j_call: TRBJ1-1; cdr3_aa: CASSPRRQYNTEAFF; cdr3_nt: TGTGCCAGCAGCCCACGACGGCAGTATAACACTGAAGCTTTCTTT
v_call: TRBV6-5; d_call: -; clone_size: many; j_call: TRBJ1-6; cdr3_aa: CASSYRPNTSSYNSPLHF; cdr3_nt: TGTGCCAGCAGTTATCGGCCGAACACGAGCTCCTATAATTCACCCCTCCACTTT
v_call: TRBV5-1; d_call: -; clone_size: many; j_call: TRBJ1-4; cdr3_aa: CASSAQGRGEKLFF; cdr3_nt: TGCGCCAGCAGCGCTCAGGGGAGAGGGGAAAAACTGTTTTTT